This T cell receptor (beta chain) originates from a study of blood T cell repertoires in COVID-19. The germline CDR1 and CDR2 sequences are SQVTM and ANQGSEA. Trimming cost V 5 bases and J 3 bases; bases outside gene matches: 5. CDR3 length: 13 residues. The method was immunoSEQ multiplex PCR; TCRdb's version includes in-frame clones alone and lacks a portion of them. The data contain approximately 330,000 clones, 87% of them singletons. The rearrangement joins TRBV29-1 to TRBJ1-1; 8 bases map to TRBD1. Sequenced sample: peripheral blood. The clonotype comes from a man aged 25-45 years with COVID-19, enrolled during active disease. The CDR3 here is CSVRTGMDTEAFF. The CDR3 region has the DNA TGCAGCGTTAGGACAGGGATGGACACTGAAGCTTTCTTT.